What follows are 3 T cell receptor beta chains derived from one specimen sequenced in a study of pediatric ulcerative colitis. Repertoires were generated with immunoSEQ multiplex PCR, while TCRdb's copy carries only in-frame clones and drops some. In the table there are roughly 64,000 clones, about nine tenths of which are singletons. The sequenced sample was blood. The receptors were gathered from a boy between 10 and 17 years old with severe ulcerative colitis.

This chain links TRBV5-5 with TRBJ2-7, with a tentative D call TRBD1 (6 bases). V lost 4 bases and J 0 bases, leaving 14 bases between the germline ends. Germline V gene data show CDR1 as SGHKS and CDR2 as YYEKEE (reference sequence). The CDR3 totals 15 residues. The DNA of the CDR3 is TGTGCCAGCAGCCTCCGACAGGCAAGCTCCTACGAGCAGTACTTC. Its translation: CASSLRQASSYEQYF. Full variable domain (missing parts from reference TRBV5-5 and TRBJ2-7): DAGVTQSPTHLIKTRGQQVTLRCSPISGHKSVSWYQQVLGQGPQFIFQYYEKEERGRGNFPDRFSARQFPNYSSELNVNALLLGDSALYLCASSLRQASSYEQYFGPGTRLTVT.

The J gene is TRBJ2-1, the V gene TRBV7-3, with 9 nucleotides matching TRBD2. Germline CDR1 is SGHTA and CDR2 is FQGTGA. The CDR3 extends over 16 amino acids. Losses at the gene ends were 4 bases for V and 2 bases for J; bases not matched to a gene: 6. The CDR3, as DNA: TGTGCCAGCAGCTCCCTGATAGCGGGGGCCTACAATGAGCAGTTCTTC. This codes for CASSSLIAGAYNEQFF.

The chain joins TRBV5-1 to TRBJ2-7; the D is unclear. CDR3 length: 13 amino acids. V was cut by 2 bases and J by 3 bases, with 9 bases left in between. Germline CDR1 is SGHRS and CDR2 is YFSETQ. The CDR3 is CASSFGADYEQYF. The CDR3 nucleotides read TGCGCCAGCAGCTTTGGTGCGGACTACGAGCAGTACTTC.